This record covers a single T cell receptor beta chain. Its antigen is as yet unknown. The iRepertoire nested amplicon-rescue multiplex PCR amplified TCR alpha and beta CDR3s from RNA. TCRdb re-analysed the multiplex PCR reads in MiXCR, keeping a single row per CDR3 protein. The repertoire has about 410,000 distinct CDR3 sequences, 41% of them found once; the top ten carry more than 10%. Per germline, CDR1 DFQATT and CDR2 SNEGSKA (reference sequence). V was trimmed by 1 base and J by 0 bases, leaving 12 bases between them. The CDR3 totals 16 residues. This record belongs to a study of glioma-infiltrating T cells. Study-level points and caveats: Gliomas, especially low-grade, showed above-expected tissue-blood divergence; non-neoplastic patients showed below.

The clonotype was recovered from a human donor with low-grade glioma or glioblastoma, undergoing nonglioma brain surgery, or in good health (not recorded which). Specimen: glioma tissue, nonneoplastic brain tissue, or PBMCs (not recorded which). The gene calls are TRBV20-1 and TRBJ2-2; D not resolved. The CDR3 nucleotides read TGCAGTGCTAGAGCGGCCACTACGCCGAACACCGGGGAGCTGTTTTTT. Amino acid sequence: CSARAATTPNTGELFF.